These 7 T cell receptor beta chains originate from one sample sequenced in a study of T cells in Graves' hyperthyroidism and ophthalmopathy. TCR beta CDR3 regions were amplified from RNA transcripts. The TCR CDR3 first-round RT-PCR relied on the HTBI primer set. TCRdb redid the calling of the multiplex PCR reads with MiXCR, one entry per CDR3 protein. Among about 530,000 distinct CDR3 sequences, 17% were seen once, and the ten largest hold 15% to 20%. Sample: blood. The receptors stem from a woman younger than 30 with Graves' ophthalmopathy.

This clonotype was recorded once. The rearrangement links TRBV7-4 to TRBJ2-1; D remains ambiguous. Germline V gene data show CDR1 as SGHVT and CDR2 as SQSDAQ. This CDR3 is 11 amino acids long. Trimming cost V 2 bases and J 10 bases, with 6 bases left between them. In nucleotides, the CDR3 is TGTGCCAGCAGCTTATACATGGAGCAGTTCTTC. Protein: CASSLYMEQFF.

The chain links TRBV30 to TRBJ2-2; D remains ambiguous. This CDR3 has 11 amino acids. The germline V gene has CDR1 GTSNPN and CDR2 SVGIG (reference sequence). V lost 5 bases and J lost 3, with 4 bases in between. The CDR3 DNA is TGTGCCTGGCTGGACACCGGGGAGCTGTTTTTT. Translated, it gives CAWLDTGELFF.

The sample holds a few counts of this clonotype. Being one base from a much bigger clone, this may be a read error. The chain uses TRBV27 and TRBJ1-1; 7 bases agree with TRBD1. The CDR3 consists of 12 residues. Germline assignment: CDR1 MNHEY and CDR2 SMNVEV (reference sequence). The CDR3 coding sequence is TGTGCCAGCAGGACAGGGAACACTAAAGCTTTCTTT. It translates to CASRTGNTKAFF.

This clonotype was seen a few times. A far larger clone is one base from this, pointing to a likely read error. The chain is built from TRBV5-6 and TRBJ2-3; D gene unclear. V lost 1 base to trimming and J lost 2 bases, with 2 bases between them. From germline, CDR1 is SGHDT and CDR2 YYEEEE. The CDR3 consists of 12 residues. CDR3 sequence reads: CASSLITDTQYF. The CDR3 bases are TGTGCCAGCAGCTTGATCACAGATACGCAGTATTTT.

There are a few counts of this clonotype. The chain is built from TRBV28 and TRBJ1-1, with D uncertain. Trimming took off 6 bases at V and 11 bases at J, with 13 bases between the two ends. The germline CDR1 and CDR2 sequences are MDHEN and SYDVKM. This CDR3 region has 11 residues. CDR3: CASSMDLRAFF. The CDR3, as DNA: TGTGCCAGCAGCATGGACCTAAGGGCTTTCTTT.

The chain joins TRBV30 to TRBJ2-1; 10 bases align to TRBD2. Germline values: CDR1 GTSNPN, CDR2 SVGIG (reference sequence). Trimming took 5 bases from V and 13 from J; bases not matched to a gene: 14. The CDR3 length is 14 residues. The CDR3: CAWDPSGLAGVQFF. The CDR3 DNA sequence: TGTGCCTGGGACCCTTCCGGGCTAGCGGGGGTCCAGTTCTTC. Full variable domain (outside the CDR3, taken from reference TRBV30 and TRBJ2-1): SQTIHQWPATLVQPVGSPLSLECTVEGTSNPNLYWYRQAAGRGLQLLFYSVGIGQISSEVPQNLSASRPQDRQFILSSKKLLLSDSGFYLCAWDPSGLAGVQFFGPGTRLTVL.

This clonotype was observed at least ten times. This chain links TRBV7-2 with TRBJ2-7; 7 nucleotides line up with TRBD1. This CDR3 has 17 residues. With 5 bases clipped from V and 3 bases from J, the junction kept 16 bases outside the gene matches. CDR1 and CDR2 from the germline V gene are SGHTA and FQGNSA. CDR3: CASSPGERGRTHYEQYF. CDR3 bases: TGTGCCAGCAGCCCTGGGGAGAGGGGGCGGACCCACTACGAGCAGTACTTC.